These 27 T cell receptor beta chains share one sample of origin, sequenced in a study of STAT5B mutations in CD4+ large granular lymphocyte leukemia. Produced via immunoSEQ multiplex PCR; TCRdb's table is partial and in-frame only. The profile shows approximately 30,000 clones, about 88% of them singletons. Sequences were obtained from CD4+ T cells from blood buffy coats. Receptors were obtained from a human donor in good health.

J is TRBJ2-1 and V is TRBV9; weak D call: TRBD1 (6 bases). The CDR3 covers 18 residues. Deletions cut 0 bases from V and 0 bases from J, with 16 bases between. Germline loops: CDR1 SGDLS, CDR2 YYNGEE. CDR3 region: CASSVVVEADSSYNEQFF. The CDR3 DNA reads as TGTGCCAGCAGCGTAGTCGTGGAAGCGGACAGCTCCTACAATGAGCAGTTCTTC.

The chain uses TRBV19 and TRBJ1-5; no firm D call. The CDR3 contains 13 residues. V lost 4 bases, J lost 1 base, and 5 bases lay in between. Germline V gene data show CDR1 as LNHDA and CDR2 as SQIVND (reference sequence). CDR3 coding DNA: TGTGCCAGTAGTAAAGACAGCAATCAGCCCCAGCATTTT. Its translation is CASSKDSNQPQHF.

This chain joins TRBV5-4 and TRBJ1-1; D unclear. CDR3 length: 16 amino acids. V lost 0 bases and J 0 bases, leaving 12 bases between the germline ends. Germline-derived CDR1 and CDR2 are SGHNT and YYREEE (reference sequence). CDR3 amino acids: CASSLGGPGLNTEAFF. The CDR3, as DNA: TGTGCCAGCAGCTTGGGTGGTCCGGGGTTGAACACTGAAGCTTTCTTT.

The genes are TRBV5-1 and TRBJ2-5, with TRBD1 as a possible D gene (5 bases). Trimming pared 2 bases from V and 0 bases from J, leaving 8 bases between. The CDR3 is made up of 14 amino acids. CDR1 is SGHRS and CDR2 is YFSETQ in the germline V gene. The CDR3 DNA reads as TGCGCCAGCAGCTTACAGGTAGACCAAGAGACCCAGTACTTC. Encoded protein: CASSLQVDQETQYF.

The genes are TRBV7-2 and TRBJ2-1; D is possibly TRBD2 (6 bases). The CDR3 has 15 amino acids. V was shortened by 1 base and J by 6 bases, with 13 bases between the two germline ends. From germline, CDR1 is SGHTA and CDR2 FQGNSA. The CDR3 loop reads CASSLVGTRGNEQFF. The CDR3 bases are TGTGCCAGCAGCTTAGTAGGGACGCGGGGCAATGAGCAGTTCTTC. Full variable domain (remainder filled in from reference TRBV7-2 and TRBJ2-1): GAGVSQSPSNKVTEKGKDVELRCDPISGHTALYWYRQSLGQGLEFLIYFQGNSAPDKSGLPSDRFSAERTGGSVSTLTIQRTQQEDSAVYLCASSLVGTRGNEQFFGPGTRLTVL.

The V gene is TRBV5-1, the J gene TRBJ2-1; D ambiguous. CDR1 and CDR2 (germline): SGHRS, YFSETQ. This CDR3 contains 15 residues. The V and J ends lost 5 bases and 0 bases respectively, with 12 bases between them. The CDR3 region has the DNA TGCGCCAGCAGAGATGCAAAAAACTCCTACAATGAGCAGTTCTTC. Encoded protein: CASRDAKNSYNEQFF.

This clone was seen a single time. The chain is built from TRBV2 and TRBJ2-7, with TRBD1 identical over 7 bases. Trimming cost V 7 bases and J 0 bases; bases outside gene matches: 12. CDR1 is SNHLY, CDR2 FYNNEI, per germline. This CDR3 is built from 16 residues. The CDR3 reads CASTLNRGPISYEQYF. CDR3 bases: TGTGCCAGCACCCTGAACAGGGGCCCCATCTCCTACGAGCAGTACTTC.

This clone came up once. The J gene is TRBJ2-3, the V gene TRBV10-1; 8 positions agree with TRBD1. The CDR3 length is 14 residues. Unmatched junction bases numbered 7, after V lost 5 bases and J lost 6 bases. Germline loops: CDR1 WNHNN, CDR2 SYGVQD (reference sequence). CDR3 amino acids: CASSLGQVPDTQYF. The CDR3 nucleotides are TGCGCCAGCAGTTTGGGACAGGTCCCCGATACGCAGTATTTT.

V usage is TRBV10-2 and J usage is TRBJ1-1; D ambiguous. From germline, CDR1 is WSHSY and CDR2 SAAADI. With 4 bases removed from V and 4 bases from J, the gap between germline ends came to 13 bases. There are 14 residues in the CDR3. The CDR3 coding sequence is TGCGCCAGCAGTGTGTGGGAATCCAGCACTGAAGCTTTCTTT. This encodes CASSVWESSTEAFF.

This rearrangement joins TRBV6-1 to TRBJ1-1, with D possibly TRBD1 on 5 matching bases. The germline V gene has CDR1 MNHNS and CDR2 SASEGT. The ends were cut back, 2 bases at V and 7 bases at J, with 17 bases in the middle. This CDR3 has 15 amino acids. CDR3 in DNA: TGTGCCAGCAGTGAACCCGGGCGGGGGGTTGGTGAAGCTTTCTTT. This codes for CASSEPGRGVGEAFF.

The rearrangement links TRBV28 to TRBJ1-1; 7 bases map to TRBD1. The CDR3 runs 16 residues. V trimming: 6 bases; J trimming: 1 base; junction bases outside the gene matches: 11. Germline values: CDR1 MDHEN, CDR2 SYDVKM. The CDR3 spells CASRQPGQASNTEAFF. The DNA of the CDR3 is TGTGCCAGCAGACAACCCGGACAGGCCTCGAACACTGAAGCTTTCTTT.

A single count supports this clone. The chain uses TRBV6-5 and TRBJ1-1; D is unresolved. The CDR3 is 15 amino acids. Germline V gene lookup returns CDR1 MNHEY and CDR2 SVGAGI. Trimming left V 0 bases short and J 1 base short, with 9 bases between. CDR3 in DNA: TGTGCCAGCAGTTACTCGGTACAATGGAACACTGAAGCTTTCTTT. Amino acid sequence: CASSYSVQWNTEAFF.

The CDR3 coding sequence is TGTGCCAGCAGTTTGGCCAGCGCCCATAGCAATCAGCCCCAGCATTTT. Translated: CASSLASAHSNQPQHF. The J gene is TRBJ1-5, the V gene TRBV28, with D hard to call. The CDR3 consists of 16 residues. The V gene lost 3 bases and the J gene lost 0 bases, with 12 bases spanning the gap. Germline V gene data show CDR1 as MDHEN and CDR2 as SYDVKM.

The chain employs TRBV11-2 and TRBJ2-7; D uncertain. Trimming took 4 bases from V and 3 from J, leaving 7 bases between them. Germline V gene lookup returns CDR1 SGHAT and CDR2 FQNNGV. The CDR3 has 12 amino acids. CDR3 residues: CASSSRYYEQYF. CDR3 bases: TGTGCCAGCAGCTCCAGATACTACGAGCAGTACTTC.

The chain combines TRBV7-9 with TRBJ1-3; perhaps TRBD1 as D (5 bases). The CDR3 contains 16 residues. Germline V lookup: CDR1 SEHNR, CDR2 FQNEAQ (reference sequence). Between the trimmed V and J ends, which lost 4 bases and 5 bases, there was a span of 18 bases. Here the CDR3 reads CASSYRQLPERNTIYF. CDR3 nucleotides: TGTGCCAGCAGCTACCGACAGCTCCCCGAAAGAAACACCATATATTTT. Full variable domain (remainder filled in from reference TRBV7-9 and TRBJ1-3): DTGVSQNPRHKITKRGQNVTFRCDPISEHNRLYWYRQTLGQGPEFLTYFQNEAQLEKSRLLSDRFSAERPKGSFSTLEIQRTEQGDSAMYLCASSYRQLPERNTIYFGEGSWLTVV.

The chain employs TRBV28 and TRBJ1-1; D ambiguous. Germline V CDR1 and CDR2: MDHEN, SYDVKM. The V end lost 5 bases, the J end lost 1 base, and 5 bases lay between the germline ends. CDR3 size: 12 residues. The CDR3 protein is CASSQQNTEAFF. The CDR3 DNA sequence: TGTGCCAGCAGTCAACAGAACACTGAAGCTTTCTTT.

The chain employs TRBV15 and TRBJ1-4; possible D gene TRBD1, 6 bases. Germline V gene data show CDR1 as LNHNV and CDR2 as YYDKDF (reference sequence). V gave up 1 base and J gave up 6 bases, with 12 bases separating them. The CDR3 is 15 amino acids. The CDR3 protein is CATSRATGADEKLFF. In DNA form, the CDR3 reads TGTGCCACCAGCAGAGCAACGGGGGCTGATGAAAAACTGTTTTTT.

The J gene is TRBJ1-2, the V gene TRBV6-1; unclear D gene. This CDR3 has 12 residues. The germline V and J ends were trimmed by 7 bases and 5 bases, with 11 bases remaining between them. Per the germline V gene, CDR1 is MNHNS and CDR2 is SASEGT. The CDR3 DNA follows: TGTGCCAGCACCCTAGGCAGATATGGCTACACCTTC. Translating it yields CASTLGRYGYTF.

V gene TRBV19 combines with J gene TRBJ2-7, with 7 bases aligning to TRBD1. Trimming took 3 bases from V and 3 from J; bases not matched to a gene: 8. This CDR3 is built from 15 residues. Germline values: CDR1 LNHDA, CDR2 SQIVND (reference sequence). CDR3: CASSMARDSNYEQYF. CDR3 nucleotide sequence: TGTGCCAGTAGTATGGCCCGGGACAGTAACTACGAGCAGTACTTC.

The chain uses TRBV5-1 and TRBJ2-1; 10 bases are shared with TRBD1. After removal of 0 bases from V and 9 bases from J, the junction contained 9 bases not matched to a gene. CDR3 length: 16 residues. The germline gives CDR1 SGHRS, CDR2 YFSETQ. CDR3 loop: CASSLGVADRGSEQFF. In DNA, the CDR3 is TGCGCCAGCAGCTTGGGAGTGGCGGACAGGGGGTCTGAGCAGTTCTTC.

This clone came up once. The rearrangement joins TRBV7-4 to TRBJ1-5, with 11 bases lining up with TRBD1. The germline V gene has CDR1 SGHVT and CDR2 SQSDAQ. The CDR3 consists of 19 residues. Trimming took 5 bases from V and 2 from J; bases not matched to a gene: 14. DNA of the CDR3: TGTGCCAGCAGCGACCCAGCCCGGACAGGGGGCCGGGGCAATCAGCCCCAGCATTTT. Its protein is CASSDPARTGGRGNQPQHF.

As DNA, the CDR3 is TGCGCCAGCAGCCTCGTTCCTGACAGGTTCTCTAACTATGGCTACACCTTC. Translated, it gives CASSLVPDRFSNYGYTF. This chain uses TRBV5-1 with TRBJ1-2; D is perhaps TRBD1 (6 bases). Trimming left V 4 bases short and J 0 bases short, with 19 bases between. CDR3 length equals 17 residues. Germline CDR1 reads SGHRS; CDR2 reads YFSETQ. Full variable domain (rest looked up from reference TRBV5-1 and TRBJ1-2): KAGVTQTPRYLIKTRGQQVTLSCSPISGHRSVSWYQQTPGQGLQFLFEYFSETQRNKGNFPGRFSGRQFSNSRSEMNVSTLELGDSALYLCASSLVPDRFSNYGYTFGSGTRLTVV.

This rearrangement joins TRBV7-9 to TRBJ2-2; D assignment may be TRBD1 or TRBD2 (5 bases each). Germline V lookup: CDR1 SEHNR, CDR2 FQNEAQ (reference sequence). Trimming cost V 5 bases and J 1 base, with 11 bases left between them. CDR3 length equals 15 residues. CDR3 DNA sequence: TGTGCCAGCAGCCCTGGGGGAAGGAACACCGGGGAGCTGTTTTTT. Its protein product is CASSPGGRNTGELFF.

This clone was seen only once. The CDR3 DNA reads as TGTGCCAGCAGTTTTGGACACCTCCAAGAGACCCAGTACTTC. Its protein product is CASSFGHLQETQYF. The chain joins TRBV5-5 to TRBJ2-5, with D possibly matching TRBD1 (5 bases). The CDR3 consists of 14 residues. Trimming shortened V by 5 bases and J by 1 base, and 12 bases separated the two germline ends. The V gene's germline CDR1 is SGHKS and CDR2 YYEKEE (reference sequence).

This clone appeared a single time. The genes are TRBV5-1 and TRBJ2-3, with 13 bases matching TRBD2. The CDR3 sequence is 16 residues long. Germline V gene sequence: CDR1 SGHRS, CDR2 YFSETQ. Trimming at V came to 4 bases and at J to 2 bases, leaving 4 bases not matched to a gene. CDR3 residues: CASSLGLAGATDTQYF. The CDR3 coding sequence is TGCGCCAGCAGCCTAGGACTAGCGGGAGCCACAGATACGCAGTATTTT.

V gene TRBV6-4 combines with J gene TRBJ2-3; D is undetermined. Germline V gives CDR1 MRHNA, CDR2 SNTAGT. This CDR3 has 15 amino acids. V was cut by 0 bases and J by 6 bases, with 13 bases left in between. CDR3 DNA sequence: TGTGCCAGCAGTGACTCCATTTCCCCCCTGGATACGCAGTATTTT. Encoded protein: CASSDSISPLDTQYF.

The V gene is TRBV5-1, the J gene TRBJ2-7; TRBD1 matches at 8 bases. Trimming removed 2 bases from V and 2 bases from J; junction bases left unmatched: 9. The CDR3 totals 16 residues. Per the germline V gene, CDR1 is SGHRS and CDR2 is YFSETQ. CDR3 residues: CASSLSPDRAAYEQYF. CDR3 nucleotides: TGCGCCAGCAGCTTATCGCCGGACAGGGCCGCCTACGAGCAGTACTTC.